This TCR beta chain comes out of a study of blood T cells in healthy people across ages. Germline-derived CDR1 and CDR2 are SNHLY and FYNNEI. The CDR3 runs to 16 residues. V shed 4 bases, J shed 3 bases, and the junction held 8 bases outside the gene matches. A sample-barcoded 5' primer and a J-beta primer mix were used in a second PCR of about 6 to 12 cycles. TCRdb processed the 5' RACE reads anew with MiXCR; each CDR3 protein has one entry. The sample holds over a million distinct CDR3 sequences, approximately 42% seen once. The draw of peripheral blood yielded around 10 milliliters from each donor. Samples each yielded at least 6 micrograms of total RNA.

Source material: blood. The rearrangement links TRBV2 to TRBJ1-4; TRBD1 matches at 7 bases. This receptor was identified in a woman under 30 in good health. The CDR3: CASSGITGAANEKLFF. CDR3 DNA: TGTGCCAGCAGTGGAATTACAGGGGCGGCTAATGAAAAACTGTTTTTT. The variable domain in full, completed from reference TRBV2 and TRBJ1-4, reads EPEVTQTPSHQVTQMGQEVILRCVPISNHLYFYWYRQILGQKVEFLVSFYNNEISEKSEIFDDQFSVERPDGSNFTLKIRSTKLEDSAMYFCASSGITGAANEKLFFGSGTQLSVL.